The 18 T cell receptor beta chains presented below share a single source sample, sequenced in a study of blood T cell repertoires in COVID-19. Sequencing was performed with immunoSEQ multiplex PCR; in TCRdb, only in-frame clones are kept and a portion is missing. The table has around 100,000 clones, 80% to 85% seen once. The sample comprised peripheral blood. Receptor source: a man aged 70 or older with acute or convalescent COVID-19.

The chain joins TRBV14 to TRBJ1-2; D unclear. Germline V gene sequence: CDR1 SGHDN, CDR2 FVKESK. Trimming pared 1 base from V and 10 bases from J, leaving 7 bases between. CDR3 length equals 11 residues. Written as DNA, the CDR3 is TGTGCCAGCAGCCAAGGCAGTCACTACACCTTC. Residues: CASSQGSHYTF.

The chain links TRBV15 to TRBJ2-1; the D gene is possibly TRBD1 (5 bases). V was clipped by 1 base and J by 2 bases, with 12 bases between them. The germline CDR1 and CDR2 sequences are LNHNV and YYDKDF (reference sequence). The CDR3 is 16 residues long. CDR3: CATSRARESPYNEQFF. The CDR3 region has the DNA TGTGCCACCAGCAGAGCCAGGGAATCACCCTACAATGAGCAGTTCTTC.

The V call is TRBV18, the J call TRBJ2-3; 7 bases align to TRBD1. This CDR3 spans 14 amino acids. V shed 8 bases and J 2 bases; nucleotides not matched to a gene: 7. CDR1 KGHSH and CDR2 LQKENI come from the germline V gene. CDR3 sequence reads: CASAEGGPTDTQYF. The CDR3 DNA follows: TGTGCCAGCGCGGAAGGGGGCCCCACAGATACGCAGTATTTT.

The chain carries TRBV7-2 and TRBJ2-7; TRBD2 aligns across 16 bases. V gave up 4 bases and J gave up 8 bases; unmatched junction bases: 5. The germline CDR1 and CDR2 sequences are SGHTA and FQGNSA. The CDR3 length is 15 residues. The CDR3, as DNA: TGTGCCAGCAGCTCACCGGGACTAGCGGGGGGGCAGCAGTACTTC. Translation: CASSSPGLAGGQQYF. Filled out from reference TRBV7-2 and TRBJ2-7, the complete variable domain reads GAGVSQSPSNKVTEKGKDVELRCDPISGHTALYWYRQSLGQGLEFLIYFQGNSAPDKSGLPSDRFSAERTGGSVSTLTIQRTQQEDSAVYLCASSSPGLAGGQQYFGPGTRLTVT.

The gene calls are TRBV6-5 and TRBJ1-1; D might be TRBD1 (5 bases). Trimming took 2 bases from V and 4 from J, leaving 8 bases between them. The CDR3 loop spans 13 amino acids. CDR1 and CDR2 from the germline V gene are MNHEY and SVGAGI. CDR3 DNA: TGTGCCAGCAGTTACCAGGGCGGCACTGAAGCTTTCTTT. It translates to CASSYQGGTEAFF.

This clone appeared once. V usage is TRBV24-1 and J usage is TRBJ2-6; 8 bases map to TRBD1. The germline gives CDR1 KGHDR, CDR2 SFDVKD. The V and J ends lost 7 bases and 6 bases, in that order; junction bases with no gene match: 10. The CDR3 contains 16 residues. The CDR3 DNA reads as TGTGCCACCAGCCCTAACTCAGGGGGCCAGGCCAACGTCCTGACTTTC. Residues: CATSPNSGGQANVLTF.

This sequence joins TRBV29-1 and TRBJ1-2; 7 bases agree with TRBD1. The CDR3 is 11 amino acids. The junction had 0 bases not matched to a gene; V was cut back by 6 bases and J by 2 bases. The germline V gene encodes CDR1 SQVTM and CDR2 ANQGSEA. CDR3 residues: CSVGQNYGYTF. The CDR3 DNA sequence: TGCAGCGTGGGACAGAACTATGGCTACACCTTC.

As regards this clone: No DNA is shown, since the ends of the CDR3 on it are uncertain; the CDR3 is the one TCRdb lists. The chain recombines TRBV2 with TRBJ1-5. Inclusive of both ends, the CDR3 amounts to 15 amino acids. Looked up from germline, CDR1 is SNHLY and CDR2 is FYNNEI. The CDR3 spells CASSVVGPGSQPQHF.

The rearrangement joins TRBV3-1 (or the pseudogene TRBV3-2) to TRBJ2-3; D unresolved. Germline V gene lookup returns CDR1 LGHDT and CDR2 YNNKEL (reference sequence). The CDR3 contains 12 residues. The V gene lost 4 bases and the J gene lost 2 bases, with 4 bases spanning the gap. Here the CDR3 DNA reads TGTGCCAGCAGCCGGCTCACAGATACGCAGTATTTT. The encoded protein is CASSRLTDTQYF.

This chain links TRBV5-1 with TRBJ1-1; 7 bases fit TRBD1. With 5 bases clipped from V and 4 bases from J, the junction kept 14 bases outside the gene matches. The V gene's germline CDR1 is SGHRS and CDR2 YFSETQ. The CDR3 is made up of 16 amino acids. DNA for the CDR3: TGCGCCAGCAGTCCCAGGGGGACGGTCTCGACCACTGAAGCTTTCTTT. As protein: CASSPRGTVSTTEAFF. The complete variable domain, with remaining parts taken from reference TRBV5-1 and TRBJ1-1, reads KAGVTQTPRYLIKTRGQQVTLSCSPISGHRSVSWYQQTPGQGLQFLFEYFSETQRNKGNFPGRFSGRQFSNSRSEMNVSTLELGDSALYLCASSPRGTVSTTEAFFGQGTRLTVV.

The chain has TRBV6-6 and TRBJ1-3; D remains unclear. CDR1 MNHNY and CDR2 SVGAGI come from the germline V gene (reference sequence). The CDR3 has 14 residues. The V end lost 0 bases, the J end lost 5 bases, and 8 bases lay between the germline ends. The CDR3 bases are TGTGCCAGCAGTTACTCGAGGCAGAGAAACACCATATATTTT. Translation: CASSYSRQRNTIYF.

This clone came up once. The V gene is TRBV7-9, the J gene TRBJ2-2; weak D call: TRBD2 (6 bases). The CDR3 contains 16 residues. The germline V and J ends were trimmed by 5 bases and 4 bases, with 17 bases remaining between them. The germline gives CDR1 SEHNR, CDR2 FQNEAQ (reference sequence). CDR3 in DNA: TGTGCCAGCAGCCAAGGAGGGAGGACTCTCACCGGGGAGCTGTTTTTT. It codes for CASSQGGRTLTGELFF.

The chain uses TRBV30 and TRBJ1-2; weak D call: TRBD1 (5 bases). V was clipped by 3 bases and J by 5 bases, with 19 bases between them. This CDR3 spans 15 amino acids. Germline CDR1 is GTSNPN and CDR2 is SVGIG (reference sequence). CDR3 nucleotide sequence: TGTGCCTGGAGACCCCCCGCAGGGTCTCTTTATGGCTACACCTTC. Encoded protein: CAWRPPAGSLYGYTF.

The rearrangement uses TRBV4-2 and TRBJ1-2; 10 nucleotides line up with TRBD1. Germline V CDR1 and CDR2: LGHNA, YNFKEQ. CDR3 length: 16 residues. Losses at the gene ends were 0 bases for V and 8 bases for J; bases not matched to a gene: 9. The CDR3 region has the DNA TGTGCCAGCAGCCAAGAGGTCTGGGACAGGGGTCCAGGCTACACCTTC. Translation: CASSQEVWDRGPGYTF.

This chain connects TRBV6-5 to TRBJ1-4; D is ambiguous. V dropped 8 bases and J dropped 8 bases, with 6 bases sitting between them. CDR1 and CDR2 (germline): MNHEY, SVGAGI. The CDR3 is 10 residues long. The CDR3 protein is CASRSEKLFF. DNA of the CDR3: TGTGCCAGCCGGTCGGAAAAACTGTTTTTT.

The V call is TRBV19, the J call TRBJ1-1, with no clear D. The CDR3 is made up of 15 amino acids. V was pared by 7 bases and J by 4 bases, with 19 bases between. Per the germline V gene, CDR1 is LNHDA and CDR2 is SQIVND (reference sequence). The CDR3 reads CASTPLRRDFTEAFF. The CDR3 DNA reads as TGTGCCAGTACCCCCCTAAGGAGGGATTTCACTGAAGCTTTCTTT. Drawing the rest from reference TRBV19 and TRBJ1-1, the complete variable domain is DGGITQSPKYLFRKEGQNVTLSCEQNLNHDAMYWYRQDPGQGLRLIYYSQIVNDFQKGDIAEGYSVSREKKESFPLTVTSAQKNPTAFYLCASTPLRRDFTEAFFGQGTRLTVV.

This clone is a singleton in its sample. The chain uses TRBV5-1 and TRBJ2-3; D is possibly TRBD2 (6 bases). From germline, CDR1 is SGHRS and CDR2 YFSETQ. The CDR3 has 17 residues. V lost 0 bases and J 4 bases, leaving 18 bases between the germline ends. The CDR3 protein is CASSLGDGTPLADTQYF. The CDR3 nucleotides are TGCGCCAGCAGCTTGGGGGACGGGACTCCTCTCGCAGATACGCAGTATTTT.

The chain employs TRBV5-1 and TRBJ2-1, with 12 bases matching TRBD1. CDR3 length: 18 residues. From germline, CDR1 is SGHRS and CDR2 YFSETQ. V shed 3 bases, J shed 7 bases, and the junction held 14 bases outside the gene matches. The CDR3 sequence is CASSSGPGTGGAGNEQFF. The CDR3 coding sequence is TGCGCCAGCAGCTCTGGTCCCGGGACAGGGGGCGCGGGGAATGAGCAGTTCTTC.